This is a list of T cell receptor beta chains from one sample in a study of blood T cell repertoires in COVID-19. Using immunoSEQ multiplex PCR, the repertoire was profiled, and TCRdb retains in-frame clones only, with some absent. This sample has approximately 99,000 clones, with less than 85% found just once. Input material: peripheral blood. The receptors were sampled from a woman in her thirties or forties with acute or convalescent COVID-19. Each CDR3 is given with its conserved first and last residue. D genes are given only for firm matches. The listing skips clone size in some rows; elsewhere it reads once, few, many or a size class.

CASRQSGTNNEQFF TGTGCCAGCAGGCAATCCGGGACAAACAATGAGCAGTTCTTC . 14 TRBJ2-1 . TRBV28
CASSQVPQGYGGYTF TGCGCCAGCAGCCAAGTTCCACAGGGGTATGGCGGCTACACCTTC once 15 TRBJ1-2 TRBD1 TRBV4-1
CSASLGAEQYF TGCAGTGCTAGTTTAGGGGCCGAGCAGTACTTC once 11 TRBJ2-7 . TRBV20-1
CASSTKGGTEAFF TGTGCCAGCAGTACCAAGGGAGGGACTGAAGCTTTCTTT many 13 TRBJ1-1 . TRBV27
CASSEAGVPPYEQYF TGTGCCAGCAGCGAAGCCGGGGTTCCGCCCTACGAGCAGTACTTC . 15 TRBJ2-7 . TRBV7-2
CASSLSSPWAGISGELFF TGTGCCAGCAGCTTATCTTCCCCGTGGGCAGGGATCTCCGGGGAGCTGTTTTTT . 18 TRBJ2-2 . TRBV11-2
CASGAGYEQYF TGTGCCAGTGGAGCAGGGTACGAGCAGTACTTC . 11 TRBJ2-7 . TRBV19
CASSLTATNSGANVLTF TGTGCCAGCAGCTTGACAGCCACCAACTCTGGGGCCAACGTCCTGACTTTC . 17 TRBJ2-6 . TRBV5-5
CASSFSGGTTDTQYF TGTGCCAGCAGTTTTAGCGGGGGGACCACAGATACGCAGTATTTT . 15 TRBJ2-3 TRBD2 TRBV27
CASSPTGNEKLFF TGTGCCAGTAGCCCGACAGGAAATGAAAAACTGTTTTTT . 13 TRBJ1-4 . TRBV19
CASSYGGGPLNQPQHF TGTGCCAGCAGTTACGGGGGCGGACCCCTAAATCAGCCCCAGCATTTT . 16 TRBJ1-5 . TRBV6-2/TRBV6-3